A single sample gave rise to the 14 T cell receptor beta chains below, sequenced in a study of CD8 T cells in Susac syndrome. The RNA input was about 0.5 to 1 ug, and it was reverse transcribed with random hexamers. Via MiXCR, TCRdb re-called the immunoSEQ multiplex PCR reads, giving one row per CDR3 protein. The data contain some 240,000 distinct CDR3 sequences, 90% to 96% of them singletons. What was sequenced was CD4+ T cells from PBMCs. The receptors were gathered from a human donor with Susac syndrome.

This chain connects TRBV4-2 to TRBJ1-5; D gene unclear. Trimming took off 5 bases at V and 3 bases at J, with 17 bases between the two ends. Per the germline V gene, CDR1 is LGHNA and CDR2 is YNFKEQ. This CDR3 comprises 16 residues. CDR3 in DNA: TGTGCCAGCAGCTACGGCCACAAGGGCGACAATCAGCCCCAGCATTTT. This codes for CASSYGHKGDNQPQHF.

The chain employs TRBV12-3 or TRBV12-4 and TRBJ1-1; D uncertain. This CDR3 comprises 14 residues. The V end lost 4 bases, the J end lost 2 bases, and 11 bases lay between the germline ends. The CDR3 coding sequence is TGTGCCAGCAGTTCCGGACTGGGAAACACTGAAGCTTTCTTT. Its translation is CASSSGLGNTEAFF.

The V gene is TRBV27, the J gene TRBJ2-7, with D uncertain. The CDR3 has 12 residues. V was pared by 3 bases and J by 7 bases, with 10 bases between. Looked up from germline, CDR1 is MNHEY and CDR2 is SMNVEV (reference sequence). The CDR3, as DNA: TGTGCCAGCAGTTTGCCCGCTGGGGAGCAGTACTTC. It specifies CASSLPAGEQYF.

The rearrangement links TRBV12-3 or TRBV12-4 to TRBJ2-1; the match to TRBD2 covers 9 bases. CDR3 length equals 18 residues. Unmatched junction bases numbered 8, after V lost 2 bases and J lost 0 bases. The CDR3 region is CASSLLSLAGSSYNEQFF. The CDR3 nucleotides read TGTGCCAGCAGTTTATTGTCCCTAGCGGGAAGCTCCTACAATGAGCAGTTCTTC.

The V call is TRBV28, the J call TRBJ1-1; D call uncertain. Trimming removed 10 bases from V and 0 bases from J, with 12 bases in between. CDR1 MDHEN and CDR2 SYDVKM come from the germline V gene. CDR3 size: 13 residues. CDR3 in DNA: TGTGCCACCCTTTATTCCCTGAACACTGAAGCTTTCTTT. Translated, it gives CATLYSLNTEAFF.

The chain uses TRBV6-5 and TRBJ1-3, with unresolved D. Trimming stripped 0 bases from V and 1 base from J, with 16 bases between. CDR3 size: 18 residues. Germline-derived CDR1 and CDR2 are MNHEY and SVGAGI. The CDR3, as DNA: TGTGCCAGCAGTTACTCGACGGTTCGGGTTGGTTCTGGAAACACCATATATTTT. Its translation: CASSYSTVRVGSGNTIYF.

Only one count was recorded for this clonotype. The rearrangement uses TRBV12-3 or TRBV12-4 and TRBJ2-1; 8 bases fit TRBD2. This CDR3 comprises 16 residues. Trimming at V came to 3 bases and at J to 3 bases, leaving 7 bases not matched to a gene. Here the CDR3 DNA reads TGTGCCAGCAGTTTTGCTAGTAGCGGGATCTACAATGAGCAGTTCTTC. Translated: CASSFASSGIYNEQFF.

The CDR3 here is CASSVGGSNTGELFF. CDR3 bases: TGTGCCAGCAGCGTAGGGGGCTCGAACACCGGGGAGCTGTTTTTT. V gene TRBV9 combines with J gene TRBJ2-2, with a tentative D call TRBD1 (5 bases). Germline V gives CDR1 SGDLS, CDR2 YYNGEE. This CDR3 comprises 15 residues. The germline V and J ends were trimmed by 0 bases and 0 bases, with 6 bases remaining between them.

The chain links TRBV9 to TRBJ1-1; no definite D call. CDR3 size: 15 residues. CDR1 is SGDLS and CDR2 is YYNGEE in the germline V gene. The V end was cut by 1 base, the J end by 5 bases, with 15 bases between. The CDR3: CASSVSIGIETEAFF. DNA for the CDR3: TGTGCCAGCAGCGTATCGATTGGTATTGAGACTGAAGCTTTCTTT.

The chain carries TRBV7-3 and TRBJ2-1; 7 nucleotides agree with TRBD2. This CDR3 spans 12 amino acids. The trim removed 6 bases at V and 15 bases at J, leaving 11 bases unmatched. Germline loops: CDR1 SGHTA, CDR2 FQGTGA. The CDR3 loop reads CASSDPAGSLFF. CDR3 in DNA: TGTGCCAGCAGTGACCCAGCGGGAAGCCTGTTCTTC.

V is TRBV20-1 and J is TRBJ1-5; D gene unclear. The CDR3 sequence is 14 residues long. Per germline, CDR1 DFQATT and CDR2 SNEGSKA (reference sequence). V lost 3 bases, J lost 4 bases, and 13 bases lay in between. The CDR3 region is CSARIGGTNQPQHF. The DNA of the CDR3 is TGCAGTGCTAGGATCGGCGGTACTAATCAGCCCCAGCATTTT.

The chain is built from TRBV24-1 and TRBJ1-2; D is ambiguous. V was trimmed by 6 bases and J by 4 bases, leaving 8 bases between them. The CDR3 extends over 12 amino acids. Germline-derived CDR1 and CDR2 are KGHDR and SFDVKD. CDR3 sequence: CATSRLGYGYTF. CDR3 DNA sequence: TGTGCCACCAGTCGGCTTGGCTATGGCTACACCTTC.

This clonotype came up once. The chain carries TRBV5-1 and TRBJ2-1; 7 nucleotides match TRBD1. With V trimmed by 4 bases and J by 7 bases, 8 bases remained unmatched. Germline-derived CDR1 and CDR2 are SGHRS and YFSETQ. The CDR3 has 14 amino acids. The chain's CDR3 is CASSARQGRNEQFF. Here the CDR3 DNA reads TGCGCCAGCAGCGCCAGACAGGGACGGAATGAGCAGTTCTTC.

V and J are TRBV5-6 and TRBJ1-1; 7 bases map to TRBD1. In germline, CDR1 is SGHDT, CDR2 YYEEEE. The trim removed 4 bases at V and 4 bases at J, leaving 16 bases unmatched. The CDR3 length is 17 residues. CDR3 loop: CASSLVRGGLLSTEAFF. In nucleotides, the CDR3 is TGTGCCAGCAGCCTAGTTCGAGGGGGCCTGTTAAGCACTGAAGCTTTCTTT.